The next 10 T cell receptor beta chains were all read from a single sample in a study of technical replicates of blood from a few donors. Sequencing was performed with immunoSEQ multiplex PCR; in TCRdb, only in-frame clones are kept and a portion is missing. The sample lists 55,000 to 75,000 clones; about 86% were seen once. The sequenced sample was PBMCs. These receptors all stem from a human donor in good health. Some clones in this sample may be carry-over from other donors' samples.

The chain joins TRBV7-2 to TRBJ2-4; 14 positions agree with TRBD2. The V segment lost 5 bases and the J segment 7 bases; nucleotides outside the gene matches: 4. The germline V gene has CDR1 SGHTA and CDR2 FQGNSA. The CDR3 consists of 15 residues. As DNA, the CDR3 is TGTGCCAGCAGCCTGACTAGCGGGGGGGCCAACATTCAGTACTTC. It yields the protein CASSLTSGGANIQYF.

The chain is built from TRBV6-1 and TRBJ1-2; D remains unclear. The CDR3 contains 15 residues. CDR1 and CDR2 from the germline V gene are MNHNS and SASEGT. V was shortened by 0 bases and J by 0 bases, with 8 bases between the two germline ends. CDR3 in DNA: TGTGCCAGCAGTGAAGCCTGGCAGACTAACTATGGCTACACCTTC. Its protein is CASSEAWQTNYGYTF.

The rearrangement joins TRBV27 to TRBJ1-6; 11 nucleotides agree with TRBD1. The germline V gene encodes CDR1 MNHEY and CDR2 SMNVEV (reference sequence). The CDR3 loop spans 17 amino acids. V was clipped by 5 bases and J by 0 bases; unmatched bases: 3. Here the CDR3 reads CASSTGTGGSYNSPLHF. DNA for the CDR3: TGTGCCAGCAGTACCGGGACAGGGGGCTCCTATAATTCACCCCTCCACTTT.

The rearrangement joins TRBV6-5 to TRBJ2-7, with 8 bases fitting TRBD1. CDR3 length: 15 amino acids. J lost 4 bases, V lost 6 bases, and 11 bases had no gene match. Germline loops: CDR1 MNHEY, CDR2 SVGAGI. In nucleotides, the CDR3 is TGTGCCAGCAGCCCCTTCAGGGGGCTAAAGTACGAGCAGTACTTC. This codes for CASSPFRGLKYEQYF.

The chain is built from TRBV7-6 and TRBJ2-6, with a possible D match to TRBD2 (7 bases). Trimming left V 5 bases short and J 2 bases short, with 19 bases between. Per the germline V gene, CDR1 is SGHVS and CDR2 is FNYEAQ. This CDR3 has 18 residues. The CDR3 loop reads CASSNHERGATGANVLTF. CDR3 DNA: TGTGCCAGCAGCAACCACGAACGGGGGGCGACTGGGGCCAACGTCCTGACTTTC.

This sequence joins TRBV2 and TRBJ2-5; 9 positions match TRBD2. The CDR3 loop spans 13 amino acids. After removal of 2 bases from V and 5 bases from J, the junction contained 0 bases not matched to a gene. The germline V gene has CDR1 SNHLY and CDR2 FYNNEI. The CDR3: CASSESGRETQYF. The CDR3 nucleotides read TGTGCCAGCAGTGAAAGCGGGAGGGAGACCCAGTACTTC.

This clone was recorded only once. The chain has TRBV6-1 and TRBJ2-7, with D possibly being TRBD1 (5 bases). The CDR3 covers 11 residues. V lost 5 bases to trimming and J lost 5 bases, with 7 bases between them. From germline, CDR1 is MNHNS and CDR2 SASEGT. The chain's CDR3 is CASSYRNEQYF. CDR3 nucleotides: TGTGCCAGCAGTTACAGGAACGAGCAGTACTTC.

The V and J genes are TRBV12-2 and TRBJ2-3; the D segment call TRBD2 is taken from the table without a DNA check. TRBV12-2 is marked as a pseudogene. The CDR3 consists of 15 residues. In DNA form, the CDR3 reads TGTGCAAGTCGCTTAGCGTCGGGGGACGGTGATACGCAGTATTTT. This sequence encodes CASRLASGDGDTQYF.

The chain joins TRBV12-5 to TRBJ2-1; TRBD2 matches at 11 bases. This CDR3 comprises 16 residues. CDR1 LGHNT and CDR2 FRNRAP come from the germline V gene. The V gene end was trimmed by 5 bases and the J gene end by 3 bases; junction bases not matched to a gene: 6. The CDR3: CASGTVAGGGYNEQFF. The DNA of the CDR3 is TGTGCTAGTGGTACCGTAGCGGGAGGGGGCTACAATGAGCAGTTCTTC.

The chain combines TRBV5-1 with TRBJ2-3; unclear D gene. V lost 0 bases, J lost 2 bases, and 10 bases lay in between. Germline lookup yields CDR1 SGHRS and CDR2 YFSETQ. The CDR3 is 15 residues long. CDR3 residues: CASSLEAGNTDTQYF. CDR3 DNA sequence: TGCGCCAGCAGCTTGGAGGCAGGCAACACAGATACGCAGTATTTT.